The 30 T cell receptor beta chains listed next were all sequenced from one sample in a study of blood T cell repertoires in COVID-19 (TCRdb year 2020). Libraries were prepared through the immunoSEQ multiplex PCR assay. As stored in TCRdb, this immuneACCESS dataset retains in-frame rearrangements with V and J assigned. A fraction of the clones does not appear; measured against another copy, unresolved V genes explain less than half of the discrepancy, and the remainder lacks a known reason. Present in this sample are about 200,000 clones, roughly 88% of which were seen just once. The top ten clonotypes cover over 2% of the sample. Sequencing was carried out using peripheral blood. The receptors originated from a man aged 25 to 45 who had recovered from COVID-19.

The genes are TRBV12-2 and TRBJ2-1; the table's D call, TRBD1, has no DNA check behind it. TRBV12-2 is a documented pseudogene. This CDR3 has 17 amino acids. CDR3 protein: CASRFYSGATHGNEQFF. For the CDR3, the DNA is TGTGCAAGTCGCTTCTACAGTGGGGCTACACACGGCAATGAGCAGTTCTTC.

The chain has TRBV29-1 and TRBJ1-2; 7 bases are shared with TRBD1. The CDR3 covers 13 residues. With 4 bases clipped from V and 0 bases from J, the junction kept 2 bases outside the gene matches. Germline lookup yields CDR1 SQVTM and CDR2 ANQGSEA. The chain's CDR3 is CSVGDSSNYGYTF. CDR3 sequence (DNA): TGCAGCGTTGGGGACAGTTCTAACTATGGCTACACCTTC.

The rearrangement joins TRBV27 to TRBJ2-1; possible D gene TRBD2, 5 bases. Trimming left V 4 bases short and J 7 bases short, with 14 bases between. Germline V gene sequence: CDR1 MNHEY, CDR2 SMNVEV (reference sequence). This CDR3 has 14 amino acids. CDR3 amino acids: CASSYMRAGNEQFF. Written as DNA, the CDR3 is TGTGCCAGCAGTTATATGAGGGCGGGTAATGAGCAGTTCTTC.

The DNA of the CDR3 is TGTGCCAGCAGCTCAGTCGGGGGTCGGCCCCTCCACTTT. Translated, it gives CASSSVGGRPLHF. The chain links TRBV7-9 to TRBJ1-6, with D perhaps matching TRBD1 (5 bases). Germline CDR1 reads SEHNR; CDR2 reads FQNEAQ (reference sequence). This CDR3 has 13 residues. The V gene lost 4 bases and the J gene lost 13 bases, with 14 bases spanning the gap. Filled out from reference TRBV7-9 and TRBJ1-6, the complete variable domain reads DTGVSQNPRHKITKRGQNVTFRCDPISEHNRLYWYRQTLGQGPEFLTYFQNEAQLEKSRLLSDRFSAERPKGSFSTLEIQRTEQGDSAMYLCASSSVGGRPLHFGNGTRLTVT.

The chain employs TRBV4-3 and TRBJ1-1, with a tentative D call TRBD1 (5 bases). Trimming pared 4 bases from V and 0 bases from J, leaving 9 bases between. The CDR3 extends over 14 amino acids. Germline V gene lookup returns CDR1 LGHNA and CDR2 YSLEER. CDR3 amino acids: CASSRDSMNTEAFF. The CDR3 nucleotides are TGCGCCAGCAGCCGCGACAGCATGAACACTGAAGCTTTCTTT.

CDR3 sequence (DNA): TGTGCCAGCAGCCAATTCGGCGGGGGTTACACCGGGGAGCTGTTTTTT. The encoded protein is CASSQFGGGYTGELFF. This chain uses TRBV3-1 (or the pseudogene TRBV3-2) with TRBJ2-2, with TRBD2 matching 7 bases. This CDR3 spans 16 amino acids. Germline loops: CDR1 LGHDT, CDR2 YNNKEL (reference sequence). The V gene end was trimmed by 2 bases and the J gene end by 3 bases; junction bases not matched to a gene: 6.

V usage is TRBV19 and J usage is TRBJ2-5; TRBD2 might be the D (5 bases). Germline CDR1 LNHDA, CDR2 SQIVND (reference sequence). This CDR3 is 14 amino acids long. V lost 5 bases to trimming and J lost 1 base, with 11 bases between them. The DNA of the CDR3 is TGTGCCAGTAGTTTCGGGATATTCCAAGAGACCCAGTACTTC. The encoded protein is CASSFGIFQETQYF.

The chain uses TRBV6-4 and TRBJ2-3, with a weak D call TRBD1 (5 bases). Germline lookup yields CDR1 MRHNA and CDR2 SNTAGT. The V end lost 6 bases, the J end lost 4 bases, and 14 bases lay between the germline ends. The CDR3 has 14 residues. The CDR3: CASSQDLGADTQYF. In DNA form, the CDR3 reads TGTGCCAGCAGCCAGGATTTAGGGGCAGATACGCAGTATTTT.

The chain employs TRBV3-1 (or the pseudogene TRBV3-2) and TRBJ1-2, with TRBD1 matching 8 bases. CDR3 length: 15 amino acids. The trim removed 3 bases at V and 8 bases at J, leaving 11 bases unmatched. Germline-derived CDR1 and CDR2 are LGHDT and YNNKEL (reference sequence). CDR3 in DNA: TGTGCCAGCAGCCACGGATCGGACAGGGTCGGGGGCTACACCTTC. Protein sequence: CASSHGSDRVGGYTF.

This clone was detected a few times. This chain connects TRBV27 to TRBJ1-2; 7 bases match TRBD1. Germline V gene data show CDR1 as MNHEY and CDR2 as SMNVEV (reference sequence). V dropped 5 bases and J dropped 6; count of bases not matched to a gene: 12. CDR3 length equals 15 residues. The CDR3 region is CASSPSLHRGHGYTF. The CDR3 DNA is TGTGCCAGCAGTCCGTCCCTTCACAGGGGCCATGGCTACACCTTC.

V usage is TRBV5-6 and J usage is TRBJ1-1; no firm D call. V gave up 4 bases and J gave up 4 bases, with 11 bases separating them. Germline V gene lookup returns CDR1 SGHDT and CDR2 YYEEEE. The CDR3 sequence is 13 residues long. The CDR3 reads CASSRVLSTEAFF. In DNA form, the CDR3 reads TGTGCCAGCAGCCGCGTACTGAGCACTGAAGCTTTCTTT.

The chain links TRBV7-7 to TRBJ2-3; a weak D match, TRBD1 (5 bases). Germline V gives CDR1 SSHAT, CDR2 FNYEAQ (reference sequence). With 1 base removed from V and 4 bases from J, the gap between germline ends came to 6 bases. This CDR3 region has 13 residues. This chain's CDR3 is CASSLGGADTQYF. CDR3 in DNA: TGTGCCAGCAGCTTAGGGGGCGCAGATACGCAGTATTTT.

V usage is TRBV21-1 and J usage is TRBJ2-1; TRBD1 is the table's D call, not checked against the DNA. TRBV21-1 is a listed pseudogene. The CDR3 is 13 residues long. The CDR3 spells CASSCPPTNEQFF. DNA for the CDR3: TGTGCCAGCAGCTGCCCCCCCACAAATGAGCAGTTCTTC.

This clone has a single count. In DNA form, the CDR3 reads TGTGCCAGCAGCGTAGGGTTAATCCGGACAGGGGTTTTGAGGGGCACAGATACGCAGTATTTT. It specifies CASSVGLIRTGVLRGTDTQYF. This chain joins TRBV9 and TRBJ2-3; 9 nucleotides agree with TRBD1. CDR1 is SGDLS, CDR2 YYNGEE, per germline. CDR3 length equals 21 residues. Germline trimming cut 0 bases from V and 1 base from J; bases unmatched to any gene: 18.

The chain combines TRBV11-2 with TRBJ2-7; D not resolved. Germline loops: CDR1 SGHAT, CDR2 FQNNGV. Trimming stripped 3 bases from V and 3 bases from J, with 15 bases between. The CDR3 is 15 amino acids. Written as DNA, the CDR3 is TGTGCCAGCAGCTTCCCGGAGATCGGCGACTACGAGCAGTACTTC. It translates to CASSFPEIGDYEQYF. Combining the CDR3 with reference TRBV11-2 and TRBJ2-7 gives the whole variable domain EAGVAQSPRYKIIEKRQSVAFWCNPISGHATLYWYQQILGQGPKLLIQFQNNGVVDDSQLPKDRFSAERLKGVDSTLKIQPAKLEDSAVYLCASSFPEIGDYEQYFGPGTRLTVT.

This clone was picked up one time. This chain joins TRBV18 and TRBJ2-1; D is unresolved. This CDR3 contains 14 residues. The V and J ends lost 2 bases and 0 bases respectively, with 5 bases between them. CDR1 is KGHSH, CDR2 LQKENI, per germline. The CDR3 here is CASSPYGSYNEQFF. CDR3 sequence (DNA): TGTGCCAGCTCACCATACGGCTCCTACAATGAGCAGTTCTTC.

The V gene is TRBV10-1, the J gene TRBJ1-1; possibly TRBD1 for D (5 bases). CDR1 and CDR2 (germline): WNHNN, SYGVQD (reference sequence). The CDR3 extends over 14 amino acids. V was trimmed by 4 bases and J by 4 bases, leaving 13 bases between them. DNA for the CDR3: TGCGCCAGCAGTGTCGTCAGGCAGGGCACTGAAGCTTTCTTT. This codes for CASSVVRQGTEAFF.

The chain combines TRBV6-4 with TRBJ2-5; 7 bases align to TRBD1. The germline gives CDR1 MRHNA, CDR2 SNTAGT. The CDR3 totals 14 residues. V shed 4 bases, J shed 4 bases, and the junction held 6 bases outside the gene matches. The CDR3 region is CASSVSAGGETQYF. Written as DNA, the CDR3 is TGTGCCAGCAGTGTTTCCGCAGGGGGAGAGACCCAGTACTTC.

The chain recombines TRBV4-2 with TRBJ2-7, with 7 positions matching TRBD2. The CDR3 runs 15 residues. The V segment lost 3 bases and the J segment 4 bases; nucleotides outside the gene matches: 9. CDR1 is LGHNA and CDR2 is YNFKEQ in the germline V gene. The CDR3 sequence is CASSHAVGGSYEQYF. In nucleotides, the CDR3 is TGTGCCAGCAGCCATGCTGTCGGGGGGAGTTACGAGCAGTACTTC.

This clone was observed once. The chain couples TRBV21-1 to TRBJ2-3; the D segment call TRBD1 is taken from the table without a DNA check. TRBV21-1 is designated a pseudogene. The CDR3 length is 14 residues. The CDR3 sequence is CARGTPGIKDTQYF. Here the CDR3 DNA reads TGTGCCAGGGGGACACCGGGCATCAAAGATACGCAGTATTTT.

This clone was found a few times. The V and J genes are TRBV27 and TRBJ1-1; TRBD1 aligns across 7 bases. Germline trimming cut 3 bases from V and 4 bases from J; bases unmatched to any gene: 5. The germline V gene has CDR1 MNHEY and CDR2 SMNVEV (reference sequence). This CDR3 is 14 amino acids long. The CDR3 spells CASSLGNRGTEAFF. The CDR3 DNA reads TGTGCCAGCAGTTTGGGGAACAGGGGCACTGAAGCTTTCTTT.

This chain links TRBV5-1 with TRBJ2-7, with D possibly being TRBD1 (6 bases). The germline CDR1 and CDR2 sequences are SGHRS and YFSETQ. V was pared by 2 bases and J by 0 bases, with 9 bases between. The CDR3 length is 14 residues. This chain's CDR3 is CASSLEGDSYEQYF. For the CDR3, the DNA is TGCGCCAGCAGCTTAGAGGGGGACTCCTACGAGCAGTACTTC.

This chain uses TRBV21-1 with TRBJ2-3; the table's D call, TRBD2, has no DNA check behind it. TRBV21-1 is labeled a pseudogene. The CDR3 totals 16 residues. The CDR3 DNA follows: TGTGCCAGCAGCTCTACTAGCGGGGGGCCCCCAGATACGCAGTATTTT. Translation gives CASSSTSGGPPDTQYF.

The J gene is TRBJ2-6, the V gene TRBV7-2; TRBD2 is a possible D gene (7 bases). Trimming removed 5 bases from V and 3 bases from J, with 11 bases in between. The CDR3 contains 15 residues. Germline V gene data show CDR1 as SGHTA and CDR2 as FQGNSA. The CDR3 coding sequence is TGTGCCAGCAGCCTGCGGGGGCGTGGGGCCAACGTCCTGACTTTC. Protein sequence: CASSLRGRGANVLTF.

The chain is built from TRBV5-1 and TRBJ1-1, with 10 bases fitting TRBD1. Trimming at V came to 4 bases and at J to 3 bases, leaving 9 bases not matched to a gene. The length of the CDR3 is 16 residues. CDR1 and CDR2 from the germline V gene are SGHRS and YFSETQ. CDR3 sequence: CASSPTGGGRYTEAFF. CDR3 nucleotide sequence: TGCGCCAGCAGCCCGACAGGGGGCGGGAGGTACACTGAAGCTTTCTTT.

The chain couples TRBV3-1 (or the pseudogene TRBV3-2) to TRBJ1-2; the D is unclear. Per germline, CDR1 LGHDT and CDR2 YNNKEL (reference sequence). The CDR3 extends over 14 amino acids. V gave up 2 bases and J gave up 2 bases, with 9 bases separating them. The CDR3 coding sequence is TGTGCCAGCAGCCAACACGGTACCAACTATGGCTACACCTTC. Its protein is CASSQHGTNYGYTF.

This chain joins TRBV20-1 and TRBJ1-1; D is unresolved. Germline CDR1 reads DFQATT; CDR2 reads SNEGSKA (reference sequence). Trimming took 0 bases from V and 7 from J, leaving 6 bases between them. The CDR3 has 11 amino acids. Written as DNA, the CDR3 is TGCAGTGCTAGAGACTTCTTTGAAGCTTTCTTT. Translation: CSARDFFEAFF.

The chain carries TRBV11-3 and TRBJ2-7; 9 nucleotides match TRBD1. Looked up from germline, CDR1 is SGHNT and CDR2 is YENEEA. V shed 3 bases, J shed 2 bases, and the junction held 5 bases outside the gene matches. The length of the CDR3 is 15 residues. The CDR3 sequence is CASSFGTGRAYEQYF. The DNA for the CDR3 is TGTGCCAGCAGCTTTGGGACAGGGAGGGCCTACGAGCAGTACTTC.

The rearrangement uses TRBV18 and TRBJ1-1; TRBD1 is a possible D gene (5 bases). Germline assignment: CDR1 KGHSH and CDR2 LQKENI. This CDR3 has 15 residues. The V gene lost 3 bases and the J gene lost 3 bases, with 14 bases spanning the gap. CDR3: CASSPNHGGDTEAFF. In DNA, the CDR3 is TGTGCCAGCTCACCGAACCACGGAGGGGACACTGAAGCTTTCTTT.

J is TRBJ2-1 and V is TRBV4-2; 13 bases match TRBD2. The germline V gene encodes CDR1 LGHNA and CDR2 YNFKEQ. This CDR3 contains 17 residues. After removal of 0 bases from V and 3 bases from J, the junction contained 2 bases not matched to a gene. For the CDR3, the DNA is TGTGCCAGCAGCCAAGAAACTAGCGGGGGGGACTACAATGAGCAGTTCTTC. Its translation: CASSQETSGGDYNEQFF.